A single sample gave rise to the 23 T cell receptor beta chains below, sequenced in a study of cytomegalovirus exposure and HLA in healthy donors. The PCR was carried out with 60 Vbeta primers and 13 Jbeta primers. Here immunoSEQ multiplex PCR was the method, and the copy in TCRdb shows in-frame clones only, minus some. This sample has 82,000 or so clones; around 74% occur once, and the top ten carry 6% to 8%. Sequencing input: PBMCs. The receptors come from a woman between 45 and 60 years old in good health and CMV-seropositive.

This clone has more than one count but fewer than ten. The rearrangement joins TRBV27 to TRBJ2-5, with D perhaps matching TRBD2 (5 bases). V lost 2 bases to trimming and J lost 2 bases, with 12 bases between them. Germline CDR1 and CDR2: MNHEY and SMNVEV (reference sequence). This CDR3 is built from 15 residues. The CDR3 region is CASSLKGREQETQYF. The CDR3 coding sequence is TGTGCCAGCAGTTTAAAAGGCCGGGAACAAGAGACCCAGTACTTC.

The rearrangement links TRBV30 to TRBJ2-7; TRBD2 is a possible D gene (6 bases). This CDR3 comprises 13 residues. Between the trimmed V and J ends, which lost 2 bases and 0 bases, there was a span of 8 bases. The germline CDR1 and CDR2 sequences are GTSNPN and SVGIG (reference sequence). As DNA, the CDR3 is TGTGCCTGGAGTCCGGACTACTCCTACGAGCAGTACTTC. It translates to CAWSPDYSYEQYF.

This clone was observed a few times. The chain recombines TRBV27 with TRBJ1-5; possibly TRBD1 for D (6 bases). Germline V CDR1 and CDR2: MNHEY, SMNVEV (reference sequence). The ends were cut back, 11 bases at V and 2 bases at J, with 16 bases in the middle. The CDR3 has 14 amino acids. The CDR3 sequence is CAVGRAGGNQPQHF. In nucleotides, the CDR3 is TGTGCCGTAGGGAGGGCAGGGGGCAATCAGCCCCAGCATTTT.

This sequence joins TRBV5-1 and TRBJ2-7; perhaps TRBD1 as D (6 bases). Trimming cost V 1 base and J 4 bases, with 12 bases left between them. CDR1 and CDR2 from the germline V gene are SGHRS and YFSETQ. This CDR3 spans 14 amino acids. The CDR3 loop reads CASSLSPGEYEQYF. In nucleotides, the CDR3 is TGCGCCAGCAGCTTGTCGCCAGGGGAGTACGAGCAGTACTTC.

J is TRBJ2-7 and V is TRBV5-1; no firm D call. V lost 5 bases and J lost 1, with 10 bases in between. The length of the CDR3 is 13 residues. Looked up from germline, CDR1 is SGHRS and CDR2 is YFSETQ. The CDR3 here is CASREQLSYEQYF. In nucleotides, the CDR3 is TGCGCCAGCAGAGAACAGTTGTCCTACGAGCAGTACTTC.

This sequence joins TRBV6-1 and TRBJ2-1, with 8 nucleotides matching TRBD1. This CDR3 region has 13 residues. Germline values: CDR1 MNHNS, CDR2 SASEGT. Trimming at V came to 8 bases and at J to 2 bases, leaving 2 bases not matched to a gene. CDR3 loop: CASAQGAYNEQFF. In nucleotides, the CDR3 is TGTGCCAGCGCACAGGGGGCCTACAATGAGCAGTTCTTC.

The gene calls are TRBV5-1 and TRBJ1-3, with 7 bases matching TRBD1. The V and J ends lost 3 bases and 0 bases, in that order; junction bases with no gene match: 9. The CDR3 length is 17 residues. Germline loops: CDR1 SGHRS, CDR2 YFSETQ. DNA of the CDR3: TGCGCCAGCAGCTCAACCCCGGGACAGAACTCTGGAAACACCATATATTTT. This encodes CASSSTPGQNSGNTIYF.

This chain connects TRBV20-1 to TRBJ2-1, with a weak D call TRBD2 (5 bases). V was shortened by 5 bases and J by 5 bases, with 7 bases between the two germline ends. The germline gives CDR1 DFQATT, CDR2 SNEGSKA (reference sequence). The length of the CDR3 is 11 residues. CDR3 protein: CSAELDNEQFF. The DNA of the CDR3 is TGCAGTGCTGAACTAGACAATGAGCAGTTCTTC.

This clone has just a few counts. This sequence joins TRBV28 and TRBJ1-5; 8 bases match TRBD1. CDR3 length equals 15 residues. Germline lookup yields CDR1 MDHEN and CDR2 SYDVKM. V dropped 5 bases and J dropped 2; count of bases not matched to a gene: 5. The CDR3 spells CASSPDRAGNQPQHF. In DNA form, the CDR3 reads TGTGCCAGCAGTCCGGACAGGGCAGGCAATCAGCCCCAGCATTTT.

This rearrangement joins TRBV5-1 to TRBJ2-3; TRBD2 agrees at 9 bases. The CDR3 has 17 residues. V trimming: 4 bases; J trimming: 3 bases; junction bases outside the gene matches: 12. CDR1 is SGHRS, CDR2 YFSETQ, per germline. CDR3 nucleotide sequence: TGCGCCAGCAGCGCTAGACTAGCGGAAGGGAGGACAGATACGCAGTATTTT. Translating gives CASSARLAEGRTDTQYF. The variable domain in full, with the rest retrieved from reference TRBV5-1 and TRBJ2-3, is KAGVTQTPRYLIKTRGQQVTLSCSPISGHRSVSWYQQTPGQGLQFLFEYFSETQRNKGNFPGRFSGRQFSNSRSEMNVSTLELGDSALYLCASSARLAEGRTDTQYFGPGTRLTVL.

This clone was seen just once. CDR3 DNA sequence: TGTGCCTGGAGTGTGTCTAGCGGGGGCACAGATACGCAGTATTTT. Translating it yields CAWSVSSGGTDTQYF. This rearrangement joins TRBV30 to TRBJ2-3, with 9 nucleotides matching TRBD2. Germline lookup yields CDR1 GTSNPN and CDR2 SVGIG (reference sequence). With 0 bases clipped from V and 1 base from J, the junction kept 2 bases outside the gene matches. The length of the CDR3 is 15 residues.

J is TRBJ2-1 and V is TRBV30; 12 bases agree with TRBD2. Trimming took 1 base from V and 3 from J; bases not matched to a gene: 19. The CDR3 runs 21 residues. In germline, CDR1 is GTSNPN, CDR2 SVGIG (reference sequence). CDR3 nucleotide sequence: TGTGCCTGGAGTGCTAGGGGCGCAGGACTAGCGGGAAGAAGGAACTACAATGAGCAGTTCTTC. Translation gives CAWSARGAGLAGRRNYNEQFF. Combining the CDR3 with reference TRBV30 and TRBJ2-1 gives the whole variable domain SQTIHQWPATLVQPVGSPLSLECTVEGTSNPNLYWYRQAAGRGLQLLFYSVGIGQISSEVPQNLSASRPQDRQFILSSKKLLLSDSGFYLCAWSARGAGLAGRRNYNEQFFGPGTRLTVL.

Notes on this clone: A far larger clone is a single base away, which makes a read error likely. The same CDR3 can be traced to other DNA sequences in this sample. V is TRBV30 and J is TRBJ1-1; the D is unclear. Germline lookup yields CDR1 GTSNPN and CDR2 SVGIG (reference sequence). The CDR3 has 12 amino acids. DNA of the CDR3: TGCGCCGGCCTCCGGGTCTACACTGAAGCTTTCTTT. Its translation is CAGLRVYTEAFF.

CDR3 DNA sequence: TGTGCCAGCACCCCTCGGGGTTTAGGGTACAATGAGCAGTTCTTC. It codes for CASTPRGLGYNEQFF. The rearrangement uses TRBV6-5 and TRBJ2-1; TRBD2 might be the D (5 bases). The V end lost 7 bases, the J end lost 4 bases, and 17 bases lay between the germline ends. This CDR3 region has 15 residues. Looked up from germline, CDR1 is MNHEY and CDR2 is SVGAGI.

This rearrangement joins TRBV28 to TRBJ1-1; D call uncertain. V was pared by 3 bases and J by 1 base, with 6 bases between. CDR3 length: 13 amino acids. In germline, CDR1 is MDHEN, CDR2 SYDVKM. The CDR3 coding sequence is TGTGCCAGCAGTTTCAGTACGAACACTGAAGCTTTCTTT. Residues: CASSFSTNTEAFF.

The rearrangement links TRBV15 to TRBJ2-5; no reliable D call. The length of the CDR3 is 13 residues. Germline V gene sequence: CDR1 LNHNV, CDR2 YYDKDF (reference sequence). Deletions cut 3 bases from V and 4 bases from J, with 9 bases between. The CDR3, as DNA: TGTGCCACCAGCAGCTCCTTCGTAGAGACCCAGTACTTC. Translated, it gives CATSSSFVETQYF.

Written as DNA, the CDR3 is TGCAGCGTTGAAGATGTTAGCGGGACTGAGCAGTTCTTC. It is translated as CSVEDVSGTEQFF. The rearrangement uses TRBV29-1 and TRBJ2-1; 8 nucleotides match TRBD2. CDR1 is SQVTM and CDR2 is ANQGSEA in the germline V gene. This CDR3 has 13 residues. The J segment lost 9 bases and the V segment lost 0 bases, leaving 4 bases of the junction unmatched.

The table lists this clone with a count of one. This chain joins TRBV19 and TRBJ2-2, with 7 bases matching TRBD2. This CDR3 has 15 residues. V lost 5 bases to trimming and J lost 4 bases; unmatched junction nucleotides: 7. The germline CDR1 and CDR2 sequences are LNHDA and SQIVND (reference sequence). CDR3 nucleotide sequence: TGTGCCAGTAGTCTTTTAGCGGGTCCCACCGGGGAGCTGTTTTTT. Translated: CASSLLAGPTGELFF.

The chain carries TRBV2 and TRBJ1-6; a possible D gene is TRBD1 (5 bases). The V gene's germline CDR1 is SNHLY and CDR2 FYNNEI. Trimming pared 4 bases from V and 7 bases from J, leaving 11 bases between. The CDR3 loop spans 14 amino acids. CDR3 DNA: TGTGCCAGCAGTGGGGGGGGTTTAAATTCACCCCTCCACTTT. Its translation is CASSGGGLNSPLHF.

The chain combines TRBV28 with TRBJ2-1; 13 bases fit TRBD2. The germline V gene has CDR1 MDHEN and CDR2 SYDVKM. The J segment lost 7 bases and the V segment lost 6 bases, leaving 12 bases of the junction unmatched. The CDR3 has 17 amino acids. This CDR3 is CASSRTSGSFRPNEQFF. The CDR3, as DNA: TGTGCCAGCAGCCGGACTAGCGGGAGTTTTCGCCCTAATGAGCAGTTCTTC.

CDR3 bases: TGTGCCTGGAGTGTAGCCGCCTATGGCTACACCTTC. This gives the protein CAWSVAAYGYTF. The chain recombines TRBV30 with TRBJ1-2; D is undetermined. CDR1 and CDR2 from the germline V gene are GTSNPN and SVGIG (reference sequence). V shed 0 bases and J shed 4 bases, with 6 bases lying between them. The CDR3 is 12 amino acids.

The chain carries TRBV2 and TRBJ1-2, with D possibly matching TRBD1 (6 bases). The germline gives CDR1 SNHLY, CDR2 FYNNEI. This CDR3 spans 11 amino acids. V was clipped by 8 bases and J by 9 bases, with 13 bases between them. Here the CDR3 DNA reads TGTGCCAGCCTCTCACAGGGCAGCTACACCTTC. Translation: CASLSQGSYTF. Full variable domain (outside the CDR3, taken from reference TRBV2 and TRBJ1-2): EPEVTQTPSHQVTQMGQEVILRCVPISNHLYFYWYRQILGQKVEFLVSFYNNEISEKSEIFDDQFSVERPDGSNFTLKIRSTKLEDSAMYFCASLSQGSYTFGSGTRLTVV.

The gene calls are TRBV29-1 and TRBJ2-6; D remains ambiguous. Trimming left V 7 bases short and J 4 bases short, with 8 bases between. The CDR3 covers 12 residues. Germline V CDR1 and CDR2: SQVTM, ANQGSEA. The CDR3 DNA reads TGCAGCGCTATAGCCGGGGCCAACGTCCTGACTTTC. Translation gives CSAIAGANVLTF.